The T cell receptor (beta chain) under discussion was sequenced for a study of CD8 T cells in ankylosing spondylitis. Construction of TCR beta libraries was performed using quantitative 5'-RACE with molecular barcodes. One entry per CDR3 protein results from TCRdb running MiXCR on the 5' RACE reads. Among around 890,000 distinct CDR3 sequences listed, 10% to 15% were seen once. Regarding the study as a whole: With a CD8+ phenotype, disease-linked clones were relatively rare in peripheral blood. A TCR beta motif of eight highly homologous variants appeared characteristic of ankylosing spondylitis blood. Past studies reported some motif variants in reactive arthritis synovial fluid and blood. Matched synovial fluid from ankylosing spondylitis patients was reported to be enriched for disease-linked clones.

There are many counts of this clonotype. Its target is not known. V was trimmed by 6 bases and J by 4 bases, leaving 10 bases between them. This CDR3 has 11 amino acids. CDR1 is SQVTM, CDR2 ANQGSEA, per germline. This receptor was obtained from a male donor with ankylosing spondylitis. The chain couples TRBV29-1 to TRBJ2-7; D not certain. Sequenced input: blood, either unsorted or a sorted T cell fraction (not recorded which). The CDR3 nucleotides are TGCAGCGTGTGGCTAGAATACGAGCAGTACTTC. Translation: CSVWLEYEQYF.